A selection of T cell receptor beta chains follows, all from one sample in a study of T cell responses to AZD1222 COVID-19 vaccine. Generated by immunoSEQ multiplex PCR, the TCRdb table keeps only in-frame clones and is missing some. The profile shows 150,000 to 190,000 clones, 85% to 90% of them singletons. The input for sequencing was peripheral blood, taken 28 days after the second AZD1222 dose. All receptors come from an adult who received the AZD1222 COVID-19 vaccine. CDR3s include the opening cysteine and the closing phenylalanine or tryptophan. D genes are given only for firm matches. A clone size is listed for some rows: how often the clone was seen (once, few, many), or a class if it is expanded.

15 TRBJ1-6 TRBV28 NA NA TGTGCCAGCACAGGAAGGGGACAAAATAATTCACCCCTCCACTTT CASTGRGQNNSPLHF
16 TRBJ1-5 TRBV6-1 NA TRBD1 TGTGCCAGCAGTGACCGGGGGACAGCGGGGGGTCAGCCCCAGCATTTT CASSDRGTAGGQPQHF
12 TRBJ1-1 TRBV9 NA NA TGTGCCAGCAGCCTCCCGGACACTGAAGCTTTCTTT CASSLPDTEAFF
15 TRBJ1-5 TRBV18 NA TRBD1 TGTGCCAGCTCACCCGACAGGGTTAGCAATCAGCCCCAGCATTTT CASSPDRVSNQPQHF
15 TRBJ1-1 TRBV5-4 NA NA TGTGCCAGCAGCTTGGATGTTACGGGTAATGCTGAAGCTTTCTTT CASSLDVTGNAEAFF
18 TRBJ2-1 TRBV24-1 NA NA TGTGCCACCAGTGACCCGATATCTGGAGACCCTGGAGGGAATGAGCAGTTCTTC CATSDPISGDPGGNEQFF
10 TRBJ2-7 TRBV29-1 NA TRBD2 TGCAGCGTTTCTAGCGGGGAGCAGTACTTC CSVSSGEQYF
15 TRBJ2-6 TRBV9 NA NA TGTGCCAGCAGCGATAAGTTCTCTGGGGCCAACGTCCTGACTTTC CASSDKFSGANVLTF
15 TRBJ2-3 TRBV19 NA TRBD2 TGTGCCAGTAGTATATCGGGACTAGGAGCAGATACGCAGTATTTT CASSISGLGADTQYF
12 TRBJ2-1 TRBV29-1 NA NA TGCAGCGACTTGACTAGACCCAATGAGCAGTTCTTC CSDLTRPNEQFF
13 TRBJ2-7 TRBV28 NA TRBD1 TGTGCCAGCAAAATGGACAGGATCCACGAGCAGTACTTC CASKMDRIHEQYF
15 TRBJ2-7 TRBV10-3 NA NA TGTGCCATCAGTGAGGCCCCGGGGGTTGGGTACGAGCAGTACTTC CAISEAPGVGYEQYF
13 TRBJ2-1 TRBV2 NA TRBD2 TGTGCCAGCAACCTAGCGGGACGCAATGAGCAGTTCTTC CASNLAGRNEQFF
16 TRBJ2-1 TRBV6-2/TRBV6-3 NA NA TGTGCCAGCAGTTACTCAGGGGGAGTAGCCTACAATGAGCAGTTCTTC CASSYSGGVAYNEQFF
17 TRBJ1-1 TRBV4-1 once TRBD1 TGCGCCAGCAGCCTGGGACAGGGGAGCTCGACGAACACTGAAGCTTTCTTT CASSLGQGSSTNTEAFF
16 TRBJ2-7 TRBV4-1 NA NA TGCGCCAGCAGCCGAGGCTTCGCCCCTCTCTCCTACGAGCAGTACTTC CASSRGFAPLSYEQYF
11 TRBJ2-7 TRBV30 NA NA TGTGCCTGGATTACGGCCTACGAGCAGTACTTC CAWITAYEQYF
13 TRBJ1-1 TRBV10-3 NA NA TGTGCCATCGACGGAGGTGGGAACACTGAAGCTTTCTTT CAIDGGGNTEAFF
14 TRBJ1-6 TRBV2 few NA TGTGCCAGCAGTGAACTCAGCTCGGCCTCACCCCTCCACTTT CASSELSSASPLHF
14 TRBJ1-5 TRBV28 once TRBD1 TGTGCCAGCAGTATCGACAGGGGCCTTCAGCCCCAGCATTTT CASSIDRGLQPQHF
14 TRBJ2-3 TRBV5-1 NA NA TGCGCCAGCAGCTTTGGGAAGCCGACAGATACGCAGTATTTT CASSFGKPTDTQYF
14 TRBJ2-2 TRBV6-6 NA TRBD2 TGTGCCAGCACCCCGGGGGGGAACACCGGGGAGCTGTTTTTT CASTPGGNTGELFF
15 TRBJ2-3 TRBV28 NA TRBD1 TGTGCCAGCACTACCCCCGGACAGGGGGGCCCTTCACAGTATTTT CASTTPGQGGPSQYF
14 TRBJ1-4 TRBV5-4 NA NA TGTGCCAGCAGCTTTGCAGGTTACAATGAAAAACTGTTTTTT CASSFAGYNEKLFF
11 TRBJ2-1 TRBV2 NA NA TGTGCCAGCAGCTCCTACAATGAGCAGTTCTTC CASSSYNEQFF
14 TRBJ2-3 TRBV9 once NA TGTGCCAGCAGCGTAAAGCAGTTGGCAGATACGCAGTATTTT CASSVKQLADTQYF
18 TRBJ2-1 TRBV5-1 once TRBD2 TGCGCCAGCAGCTTACTTTTGACTAGCGGAGGCTCCTACAATGAGCAGTTCTTC CASSLLLTSGGSYNEQFF
13 TRBJ1-3 TRBV24-1 NA NA TGTGCCCAAAGGGGAGCCTCTGGAAACACCATATATTTT CAQRGASGNTIYF
17 TRBJ1-5 TRBV19 NA NA TGTGCCAGTAGTATGGCGATGAACAGCCTTAGCAATCAGCCCCAGCATTTT CASSMAMNSLSNQPQHF
16 TRBJ2-1 TRBV7-3 NA NA TGTGCCAGCAGCTTATCTGCGGGAACAGGCTACAATGAGCAGTTCTTC CASSLSAGTGYNEQFF
16 TRBJ1-3 TRBV5-1 NA NA TGCGCCAGCAGCTTGGCCCTGGGGGCTGGTGGAAACACCATATATTTT CASSLALGAGGNTIYF
14 TRBJ2-3 TRBV7-3 NA TRBD1 TGTGCCAGCAGCTCGACAGGGTCTGCAGATACGCAGTATTTT CASSSTGSADTQYF
13 TRBJ1-1 TRBV19 NA NA TGTGCCAGTAGCACAGGGTGGAGCACTGAAGCTTTCTTT CASSTGWSTEAFF
13 TRBJ1-2 TRBV9 NA NA TGTGCCAGCAGCTCGGGCTCCTGGGGCGGCTACACCTTC CASSSGSWGGYTF
16 TRBJ2-4 TRBV10-3 NA TRBD2 TGTGCCATCAGGCCACTTAGCGGGAGGGAGGGAAACATTCAGTACTTC CAIRPLSGREGNIQYF
16 TRBJ2-2 TRBV7-3 NA TRBD2 TGTGCCAGCAGCAACGCAGCGGGAGGGCCGCCCGGGGAGCTGTTTTTT CASSNAAGGPPGELFF
13 TRBJ1-1 TRBV29-1 NA TRBD1 TGCAGCGTTGTGGGACAGTTCAACACTGAAGCTTTCTTT CSVVGQFNTEAFF
12 TRBJ1-5 TRBV28 NA NA TGTGCCAGCAGCCGCAGGGCTCAGCCCCAGCATTTT CASSRRAQPQHF
16 TRBJ1-2 TRBV3-1/TRBV3-2 once TRBD1 TGTGCCAGCAGCCAAGAATGGGGACAGGGTGGTTATGGCTACACCTTC CASSQEWGQGGYGYTF
15 TRBJ2-7 TRBV5-6 once TRBD2 TGTGCCAGCTTTAAGCGGGGACTACGAACGTACGAGCAGTACTTC CASFKRGLRTYEQYF
14 TRBJ1-3 TRBV25-1 NA TRBD1 TGTGCCAGCAAAGGGACAGGTGCTGGAAACACCATATATTTT CASKGTGAGNTIYF
14 TRBJ2-3 TRBV6-5 NA NA TGTGCCAGCAGTTACTCGAGACAAGGGCATACGCAGTATTTT CASSYSRQGHTQYF
14 TRBJ1-5 TRBV6-5 NA NA TGTGCCAGCAGCGTATGGACGGGAGATCAGCCCCAGCATTTT CASSVWTGDQPQHF